Listed below are T cell receptor beta chains from one sample, sequenced in a study of T-cell reconstitution after alpha-beta-depleted transplantation in children. TCRdb analysed the PCR reads with MiXCR anew, one entry per CDR3 protein. The sample lists around 180,000 distinct CDR3 sequences, 11% occurring once. Sample: PBMCs, taken before TCRalphabeta/CD19-depleted stem cell transplant. The receptors come from a boy between 2 and 10 years old with acute myeloid leukemia, due to receive a stem cell transplant. Each CDR3 is given with its conserved first and last residue. The D gene is left open where the match is weak. Clone size is shown for a subset of rows, as once, few, many or a class of expanded clone.

v_gene,abundance,j_gene,d_gene,CDR3aa,CDR3nt
TRBV9,many,TRBJ2-7,-,CASSPLDVVSYEQYF,TGTGCCAGCAGCCCCTTGGATGTCGTTTCCTACGAGCAGTACTTC
TRBV29-1,many,TRBJ1-2,TRBD1,CSVERTGDYGYTF,TGCAGCGTTGAAAGGACAGGGGACTATGGCTACACCTTC
TRBV12-3/TRBV12-4,many,TRBJ1-3,-,CASSREGNTIYF,TGTGCCAGCAGCCGGGAGGGAAACACCATATATTTT
TRBV11-3,many,TRBJ2-1,TRBD2,CASSTRGEYNEQFF,TGTGCCAGCAGTACCCGGGGGGAGTACAATGAGCAGTTCTTC
TRBV18,many,TRBJ2-7,TRBD1,CASSPPATGGVRYEQYF,TGTGCCAGCTCACCACCGGCGACAGGGGGTGTCAGATACGAGCAGTACTTC
TRBV6-1,many,TRBJ1-1,-,CASSPQGGTEAFF,TGTGCCAGCAGTCCACAGGGCGGCACTGAAGCTTTCTTT
TRBV5-1,many,TRBJ1-4,-,CASGQGTTNEKLFF,TGCGCCAGCGGTCAGGGGACCACTAATGAAAAACTGTTTTTT
TRBV20-1,many,TRBJ2-7,-,CSVGGTYKTYEQYF,TGCAGTGTTGGAGGAACTTACAAAACCTACGAGCAGTACTTC
TRBV5-5,many,TRBJ2-7,TRBD1,CASSFYSDGDRGQDEQYF,TGTGCCAGCAGCTTTTACTCAGATGGGGACAGGGGTCAGGACGAGCAGTACTTC
TRBV20-1,many,TRBJ2-3,-,CSARGTRGTSTDTQYF,TGCAGTGCTAGAGGGACGCGAGGGACCAGCACAGATACGCAGTATTTT
TRBV7-2,many,TRBJ2-3,-,CASSLHSSASGTDTQYF,TGTGCCAGCAGCCTCCATTCTAGCGCCTCCGGCACAGATACGCAGTATTTT
TRBV27,many,TRBJ1-5,-,CASRQGLGNQPQHF,TGTGCCAGCAGACAGGGCCTTGGCAATCAGCCCCAGCATTTT
TRBV5-1,many,TRBJ1-2,-,CASSLPQGTYGYTF,TGCGCCAGCAGCTTGCCACAGGGCACATATGGCTACACCTTC
TRBV5-1,many,TRBJ1-1,-,CASSLGLSTEAFF,TGCGCCAGCAGCTTGGGTCTGAGCACTGAAGCTTTCTTT
TRBV28,many,TRBJ2-3,TRBD2,CASSLSGGRATDTQYF,TGTGCCAGCAGTTTATCCGGCGGGAGGGCCACAGATACGCAGTATTTT
TRBV12-3/TRBV12-4,many,TRBJ2-6,-,CATNSRSGANVLTF,TGTGCCACAAATAGCCGCTCTGGGGCCAACGTCCTGACTTTC
TRBV20-1,-,TRBJ1-2,-,CSARLDTSNYGYTF,TGCAGTGCTCGACTTGACACGTCTAACTATGGCTACACCTTC
TRBV20-1,many,TRBJ2-5,TRBD1,CSARGDRGREETQYF,TGCAGTGCTAGGGGAGACAGGGGGCGAGAAGAGACCCAGTACTTC
TRBV20-1,once,TRBJ2-7,-,CSASGNNAVYEQYF,TGCAGTGCTAGTGGGAACAACGCTGTCTACGAGCAGTACTTC
TRBV18,many,TRBJ2-7,-,CASSGRYEQYF,TGTGCCAGCTCAGGACGGTACGAGCAGTACTTC
TRBV4-2,many,TRBJ1-6,-,CASSQEQGRGPLHF,TGTGCCAGCAGCCAAGAACAGGGAAGGGGACCCCTCCACTTT
TRBV20-1,many,TRBJ2-1,TRBD1,CSARGGQDPYNEQFF,TGCAGTGCTAGAGGGGGACAGGACCCCTACAATGAGCAGTTCTTC
TRBV20-1,many,TRBJ1-5,-,CSARDRFPYSNQPQHF,TGCAGTGCTAGAGATCGGTTTCCTTATAGCAATCAGCCCCAGCATTTT
TRBV7-9,many,TRBJ1-5,-,CASSLGGTADQPQHF,TGTGCCAGCAGCTTAGGGGGGACTGCAGATCAGCCCCAGCATTTT
TRBV7-2,many,TRBJ2-3,-,CASSLTGGITDTQYF,TGTGCCAGCAGCTTAACGGGGGGCATCACAGATACGCAGTATTTT
TRBV4-1,many,TRBJ1-5,-,CASSQVLNYNQPQHF,TGCGCCAGCAGCCAAGTTCTGAACTACAATCAGCCCCAGCATTTT
TRBV5-1,many,TRBJ1-6,-,CASSRKAGVESPLHF,TGCGCCAGCAGCCGGAAGGCAGGGGTCGAGTCACCCCTCCACTTT
TRBV10-3,many,TRBJ2-7,TRBD2,CAISGSATSGTGSYEQYF,TGTGCCATCAGTGGATCGGCGACTAGCGGGACCGGGTCCTACGAGCAGTACTTC
TRBV27,many,TRBJ1-5,TRBD1,CASSHLYSQGESNQPQHF,TGTGCCAGTTCCCATTTATACTCGCAGGGGGAGAGCAATCAGCCCCAGCATTTT
TRBV20-1,many,TRBJ1-2,TRBD1,CSARQTGTGSGYTF,TGCAGTGCTAGACAAACCGGGACAGGGAGCGGCTACACCTTC
TRBV20-1,many,TRBJ2-2,-,CSARGPSGTGELFF,TGCAGTGCTAGGGGTCCAAGCGGCACCGGGGAGCTGTTTTTT
TRBV5-5,many,TRBJ1-1,-,CASSPLRGRNTEAFF,TGTGCCAGCAGCCCCTTAAGGGGGAGGAACACTGAAGCTTTCTTT
TRBV28,many,TRBJ2-1,-,CASSPGGINEQFF,TGTGCCAGCAGCCCGGGCGGAATCAATGAGCAGTTCTTC
TRBV7-8,-,TRBJ2-6,TRBD2,CASSLVAGAGANVLSF,TGTGCCAGCAGCTTAGTGGCGGGAGCTGGGGCAAACGTCCTGTCTTTC
TRBV29-1,many,TRBJ2-3,TRBD2,CSVVPSAPLAGGPGYTQYF,TGCAGCGTTGTCCCCAGCGCTCCCCTAGCGGGAGGGCCTGGGTATACGCAGTATTTT
TRBV20-1,many,TRBJ2-1,-,CSASLGRSVYNEQFF,TGCAGTGCTAGTTTAGGGAGATCGGTCTACAATGAGCAGTTCTTC
TRBV19,once,TRBJ2-1,-,CASSRSAFSYNEQFF,TGTGCCAGTAGTAGGTCGGCATTCTCCTACAATGAGCAGTTCTTC
TRBV29-1,many,TRBJ1-2,TRBD1,CSALRTGKGRDGYTF,TGCAGCGCTTTGCGGACAGGGAAGGGTAGGGATGGCTACACCTTC
TRBV5-4,few,TRBJ2-7,-,CASSLLGARGEQYF,TGTGCCAGCAGCTTGTTGGGGGCCCGGGGCGAGCAGTACTTC
TRBV5-1,many,TRBJ2-1,TRBD1,CASSHDRGSNHEQFF,TGCGCCAGCAGCCACGACAGGGGATCAAATCATGAGCAGTTCTTC
TRBV6-1,few,TRBJ1-2,TRBD1,CANWDSFYGYTF,TGTGCCAACTGGGACAGCTTCTATGGCTACACCTTC
TRBV11-2,many,TRBJ2-5,TRBD2,CASSSSLRGGREETQYF,TGTGCCAGCAGCTCGTCCCTGCGGGGGGGCCGGGAAGAGACCCAGTACTTC
TRBV10-3,many,TRBJ2-1,TRBD2,CAISGGRGYNEQFF,TGTGCCATCAGTGGAGGGAGGGGCTACAATGAGCAGTTCTTC
TRBV20-1,many,TRBJ2-2,TRBD2,CSATSGSTGELFF,TGCAGTGCTACTAGCGGGAGCACCGGGGAGCTGTTTTTT